The 10 T cell receptor beta chains listed next were all sequenced from one sample in a study of blood T cell repertoires in COVID-19. TCRdb's copy holds only in-frame clones and misses some; the assay was immunoSEQ multiplex PCR. The table has approximately 190,000 clones, around 84% seen once. The sequenced sample was peripheral blood. The receptors shown here come from a man younger than 40 with active or convalescent COVID-19.

The chain links TRBV30 to TRBJ1-3; TRBD1 might be the D (5 bases). CDR1 and CDR2 (germline): GTSNPN, SVGIG (reference sequence). V was shortened by 3 bases and J by 0 bases, with 12 bases between the two germline ends. The CDR3 is made up of 15 amino acids. CDR3 DNA: TGTGCCTGGAGGTGGGGCGGCCACTCTGGAAACACCATATATTTT. As protein: CAWRWGGHSGNTIYF.

The chain carries TRBV24-1 and TRBJ1-4, with D unclear. The CDR3 has 16 amino acids. In germline, CDR1 is KGHDR, CDR2 SFDVKD. With 2 bases removed from V and 3 bases from J, the gap between germline ends came to 12 bases. CDR3 amino acids: CATSDSSQTANEKLFF. CDR3 in DNA: TGTGCCACCAGTGATTCCTCCCAGACTGCTAATGAAAAACTGTTTTTT.

The rearrangement uses TRBV18 and TRBJ2-2, with 7 positions matching TRBD1. Germline values: CDR1 KGHSH, CDR2 LQKENI. The CDR3 has 15 amino acids. With V trimmed by 4 bases and J by 3 bases, 5 bases remained unmatched. The CDR3 is CASSRLQGYTGELFF. DNA of the CDR3: TGTGCCAGCTCACGGCTACAGGGGTACACCGGGGAGCTGTTTTTT.

The chain carries TRBV15 and TRBJ1-3, with 7 bases aligning to TRBD1. V lost 5 bases and J lost 6; bases outside the gene matches: 7. The CDR3 sequence is 14 residues long. Looked up from germline, CDR1 is LNHNV and CDR2 is YYDKDF (reference sequence). CDR3: CATSHRQGSNTIYF. In DNA, the CDR3 is TGTGCCACCAGCCACAGACAGGGCTCAAACACCATATATTTT.

The chain is built from TRBV7-2 and TRBJ1-1; 8 nucleotides match TRBD1. Germline CDR1 is SGHTA and CDR2 is FQGNSA. The CDR3 contains 14 residues. The trim removed 3 bases at V and 4 bases at J, leaving 4 bases unmatched. The CDR3 region is CASSFDRGTTEAFF. The CDR3 coding sequence is TGTGCCAGCAGCTTCGACAGGGGTACCACTGAAGCTTTCTTT.

This chain uses TRBV10-2 with TRBJ1-1, with a weak D call TRBD1 (5 bases). V lost 3 bases to trimming and J lost 4 bases, with 9 bases between them. The CDR3 extends over 13 amino acids. Germline CDR1 and CDR2: WSHSY and SAAADI. Written as DNA, the CDR3 is TGCGCCAGCAGTGAACCGACAGTCACTGAAGCTTTCTTT. This translates into CASSEPTVTEAFF.

This rearrangement joins TRBV30 to TRBJ2-7; 9 bases match TRBD1. Germline CDR1 is GTSNPN and CDR2 is SVGIG (reference sequence). J was trimmed by 3 bases and V by 2 bases; bases with no gene match: 8. This CDR3 has 15 amino acids. CDR3 sequence: CAWSRRDRDLYEQYF. The CDR3 nucleotides read TGTGCCTGGAGTCGTCGGGACAGGGATCTCTACGAGCAGTACTTC.

The chain has TRBV21-1 and TRBJ1-4. TRBV21-1 is listed as a pseudogene. The CDR3 extends over 13 amino acids. The chain's CDR3 is CASSKGGSEKLFF. CDR3 bases: TGTGCCAGCAGCAAAGGCGGCAGTGAAAAACTGTTTTTT.

This chain uses TRBV3-1 (or the pseudogene TRBV3-2) with TRBJ2-5; 12 bases map to TRBD2. The CDR3 is 18 residues long. The V gene's germline CDR1 is LGHDT and CDR2 YNNKEL (reference sequence). V shed 1 base, J shed 9 bases, and the junction held 15 bases outside the gene matches. The CDR3 spells CASSQGRATSGGVSAQYF. For the CDR3, the DNA is TGTGCCAGCAGCCAAGGCCGGGCGACTAGCGGGGGAGTTTCCGCCCAGTACTTC.

This chain links TRBV9 with TRBJ2-3, with a possible D match to TRBD1 (5 bases). Trimming removed 0 bases at V and 3 bases at J, with 14 bases between. Germline V gene data show CDR1 as SGDLS and CDR2 as YYNGEE. The CDR3 runs 16 residues. CDR3 nucleotides: TGTGCCAGCAGCGTAGAGCAGGGAAGAGGAACAGATACGCAGTATTTT. Residues: CASSVEQGRGTDTQYF.